Presented here are 8 T cell receptor beta chains from one specimen sequenced in a study of vaccination effects on CD4 cells after COVID-19. At the end of about 10 days of culture, CD4+ T cells were isolated. Participants received two doses of either the BNT162b2 or mRNA-1273 vaccine. Antigens for these TCRs are unknown. Some clones are missing from TCRdb's copy, which holds only in-frame ones; the method was immunoSEQ multiplex PCR. Of roughly 41,000 clones in the sample, approximately 70% were seen once. The source material was CD4+ T cells from PBMCs cultured without peptide, sampled after COVID-19 vaccination. Receptors originate from a human donor who received a COVID-19 vaccine.

The rearrangement joins TRBV4-1 to TRBJ2-3, with 10 bases fitting TRBD2. CDR3 size: 15 residues. The germline CDR1 and CDR2 sequences are MGHRA and YSYEKL. Trimming took 1 base from V and 4 from J; bases not matched to a gene: 2. CDR3 DNA sequence: TGCGCCAGCAGCCAAGTCCTAGCGGGGGCAGATACGCAGTATTTT. It encodes CASSQVLAGADTQYF.

V usage is TRBV9 and J usage is TRBJ1-4; 8 bases agree with TRBD1. Per the germline V gene, CDR1 is SGDLS and CDR2 is YYNGEE. This CDR3 has 16 residues. V dropped 0 bases and J dropped 5; count of bases not matched to a gene: 6. The CDR3: CASSVAPDRENEKLFF. CDR3 nucleotide sequence: TGTGCCAGCAGCGTAGCACCGGACAGGGAAAATGAAAAACTGTTTTTT.

This clone was observed a handful of times. The rearrangement uses TRBV5-8 and TRBJ2-2; D is possibly TRBD1 (6 bases). CDR1 SGHTS and CDR2 YDEGEE come from the germline V gene. This CDR3 comprises 17 residues. Trimming took 0 bases from V and 0 from J, leaving 12 bases between them. The CDR3 DNA sequence: TGTGCCAGCAGCTTGGGGGACATATGGACGAACACCGGGGAGCTGTTTTTT. Its protein product is CASSLGDIWTNTGELFF.

The J gene is TRBJ1-1, the V gene TRBV19, with 8 bases fitting TRBD1. Trimming cost V 6 bases and J 6 bases; bases outside gene matches: 15. The CDR3 runs 16 residues. Germline CDR1 reads LNHDA; CDR2 reads SQIVND (reference sequence). CDR3 loop: CASRLYGQGMLAEAFF. DNA for the CDR3: TGTGCCAGTAGACTGTACGGACAGGGTATGTTGGCTGAAGCTTTCTTT.

The rearrangement joins TRBV12-3 or TRBV12-4 to TRBJ1-2, with D unresolved. Trimming took 4 bases from V and 2 from J, leaving 5 bases between them. This CDR3 has 12 residues. CDR3 DNA: TGTGCCAGCAGTTCCCCAAACTATGGCTACACCTTC. Protein product: CASSSPNYGYTF.

The J gene is TRBJ2-5, the V gene TRBV6-5, with D possibly being TRBD1 or TRBD2 (5 bases each). V was trimmed by 7 bases and J by 5 bases, leaving 17 bases between them. The CDR3 runs 14 residues. CDR1 is MNHEY and CDR2 is SVGAGI in the germline V gene. The CDR3 loop reads CASTLTRGDETQYF. CDR3 coding DNA: TGTGCCAGCACCCTTACGAGGGGCGATGAGACCCAGTACTTC.

This chain connects TRBV14 to TRBJ2-6; a weak D match, TRBD1 (6 bases). V was trimmed by 3 bases and J by 2 bases, leaving 14 bases between them. CDR3 length: 17 amino acids. The germline gives CDR1 SGHDN, CDR2 FVKESK. The CDR3 region is CASSQGDRLPGANVLTF. The CDR3 DNA reads as TGTGCCAGCAGCCAGGGAGACAGGCTTCCTGGGGCCAACGTCCTGACTTTC.

V is TRBV2 and J is TRBJ1-6, with 7 positions matching TRBD1. CDR1 SNHLY and CDR2 FYNNEI come from the germline V gene. CDR3 length: 13 amino acids. With V trimmed by 10 bases and J by 7 bases, 7 bases remained unmatched. The CDR3 DNA sequence: TGTGCCACGTTCCGGGACAGAAATTCACCCCTCCACTTT. This gives the protein CATFRDRNSPLHF.